A single sample gave rise to the 21 T cell receptor beta chains below, sequenced in a study of blood T cell repertoires in COVID-19. Generated by immunoSEQ multiplex PCR, the TCRdb table keeps only in-frame clones and is missing some. The sample consists of 110,000 to 150,000 clones, about 87% of them appearing once. The sample was peripheral blood. Every receptor here comes from a human donor in a cohort sampled during active COVID-19.

This clone was seen a handful of times. The chain joins TRBV30 to TRBJ1-5; weak D call: TRBD1 (6 bases). The V and J ends lost 0 bases and 2 bases respectively, with 11 bases between them. The CDR3 loop spans 15 amino acids. Germline V CDR1 and CDR2: GTSNPN, SVGIG (reference sequence). The CDR3 nucleotides are TGTGCCTGGAGTGTCGGACAGATCGGCAATCAGCCCCAGCATTTT. Protein: CAWSVGQIGNQPQHF.

In regard to this clone: The same CDR3 is also encoded by other DNA sequences in this sample. This sequence joins TRBV2 and TRBJ2-1; D remains ambiguous. Trimming removed 6 bases at V and 0 bases at J, with 6 bases between. The CDR3 is 13 residues long. CDR1 and CDR2 from the germline V gene are SNHLY and FYNNEI. This CDR3 reads CASRTSSYNEQFF. The CDR3 bases are TGTGCCAGCAGGACAAGCTCCTACAATGAGCAGTTCTTC. The complete variable domain, with remaining parts taken from reference TRBV2 and TRBJ2-1, reads EPEVTQTPSHQVTQMGQEVILRCVPISNHLYFYWYRQILGQKVEFLVSFYNNEISEKSEIFDDQFSVERPDGSNFTLKIRSTKLEDSAMYFCASRTSSYNEQFFGPGTRLTVL.

The table lists this clone with a count of one. This chain links TRBV7-8 with TRBJ2-5; a weak D match, TRBD2 (6 bases). The CDR3 has 14 residues. V dropped 1 base and J dropped 4 bases, with 10 bases sitting between them. CDR1 is SGHVS, CDR2 FQNEAQ, per germline. CDR3 sequence reads: CASSLGGVSETQYF. In nucleotides, the CDR3 is TGTGCCAGCAGCTTAGGGGGGGTCTCAGAGACCCAGTACTTC.

The chain carries TRBV10-3 and TRBJ1-1; tentative D call: TRBD1 (6 bases). The germline gives CDR1 ENHRY, CDR2 SYGVKD. V was cut by 8 bases and J by 1 base, with 17 bases left in between. CDR3 length: 15 amino acids. As DNA, the CDR3 is TGTGCCATCCAACCTAACGGACAGCGGAACACTGAAGCTTTCTTT. Protein: CAIQPNGQRNTEAFF.

The chain has TRBV15 and TRBJ2-2, with 7 bases fitting TRBD2. V shed 0 bases and J 4 bases; nucleotides not matched to a gene: 11. Germline V gives CDR1 LNHNV, CDR2 YYDKDF (reference sequence). The CDR3 consists of 18 residues. In DNA, the CDR3 is TGTGCCACCAGCAGAGATCGAGGGAAAGGGAGGGGCACCGGGGAGCTGTTTTTT. Translating it yields CATSRDRGKGRGTGELFF.

This chain uses TRBV3-1 (or the pseudogene TRBV3-2) with TRBJ1-6; D gene uncertain. The CDR3 covers 14 residues. With 1 base removed from V and 5 bases from J, the gap between germline ends came to 6 bases. Looked up from germline, CDR1 is LGHDT and CDR2 is YNNKEL (reference sequence). As DNA, the CDR3 is TGTGCCAGCAGCCAAGTCGAGCATAATTCACCCCTCCACTTT. Its protein is CASSQVEHNSPLHF.

The V call is TRBV6-2 or TRBV6-3, the J call TRBJ1-1; D gene ambiguous. V was pared by 6 bases and J by 1 base, with 12 bases between. CDR1 is MNHEY, CDR2 SVGEGT, per germline. The CDR3 totals 14 residues. CDR3 nucleotide sequence: TGTGCCAGCAGCGTCCGAGGTGGGAACACTGAAGCTTTCTTT. Translated: CASSVRGGNTEAFF.

CDR3: CASSTGQGNYGYTF. The CDR3 DNA reads as TGTGCCTCATCTACGGGACAGGGAAACTATGGCTACACCTTC. This chain uses TRBV7-9 with TRBJ1-2, with TRBD1 matching over 9 bases. This CDR3 spans 14 amino acids. Germline CDR1 reads SEHNR; CDR2 reads FQNEAQ (reference sequence). The V and J ends lost 11 bases and 2 bases, in that order; junction bases with no gene match: 9.

The chain is built from TRBV11-3 and TRBJ1-2; no clear D. CDR1 and CDR2 (germline): SGHNT, YENEEA. Trimming removed 1 base from V and 0 bases from J, with 3 bases in between. The CDR3 runs to 13 residues. The CDR3 protein is CASSLGANYGYTF. As DNA, the CDR3 is TGTGCCAGCAGCTTAGGAGCTAACTATGGCTACACCTTC.

The chain links TRBV9 to TRBJ2-1, with 15 positions matching TRBD2. V dropped 0 bases and J dropped 1; count of bases not matched to a gene: 11. The CDR3 spans 21 residues. The germline gives CDR1 SGDLS, CDR2 YYNGEE. The CDR3 protein is CASSVEIGGLAGGFSYNEQFF. The CDR3 DNA is TGTGCCAGCAGCGTAGAGATTGGGGGACTAGCGGGAGGATTTTCCTACAATGAGCAGTTCTTC.

V is TRBV15 and J is TRBJ2-2, with a possible D match to TRBD1 (6 bases). CDR3 length: 16 residues. CDR1 is LNHNV, CDR2 YYDKDF, per germline (reference sequence). The V end was cut by 3 bases, the J end by 3 bases, with 14 bases between. The CDR3 sequence: CATSSKRGFYTGELFF. CDR3 coding DNA: TGTGCCACCAGCAGCAAGAGGGGGTTTTACACCGGGGAGCTGTTTTTT.

The V and J genes are TRBV7-3 and TRBJ2-1; D is perhaps TRBD2 (6 bases). The V gene's germline CDR1 is SGHTA and CDR2 FQGTGA. The length of the CDR3 is 13 residues. Trimming left V 2 bases short and J 7 bases short, with 9 bases between. The CDR3 DNA reads as TGTGCCAGCAGCTTAGGGCGGGAAAATGAGCAGTTCTTC. Amino acid sequence: CASSLGRENEQFF.

The V and J genes are TRBV11-1 and TRBJ2-1, with TRBD2 matching 7 bases. The CDR3 runs to 15 residues. The germline gives CDR1 SGHAT, CDR2 FQDESV (reference sequence). V trimming: 1 base; J trimming: 5 bases; junction bases outside the gene matches: 5. CDR3 loop: CASSLGERGHNEQFF. CDR3 in DNA: TGTGCCAGCAGCTTAGGGGAGCGGGGCCACAATGAGCAGTTCTTC.

The chain employs TRBV5-4 and TRBJ1-1; D gene uncertain. The CDR3 length is 15 residues. The ends were cut back, 0 bases at V and 1 base at J, with 10 bases in the middle. Per the germline V gene, CDR1 is SGHNT and CDR2 is YYREEE (reference sequence). The CDR3 region has the DNA TGTGCCAGCAGCTTGGGAACTACTGGGAACACTGAAGCTTTCTTT. The encoded protein is CASSLGTTGNTEAFF.

The CDR3 bases are TGTGCCAGCAGTTTCTCCCCGGACAGTTACTCCTACAATGAGCAGTTCTTC. Translation: CASSFSPDSYSYNEQFF. This sequence joins TRBV27 and TRBJ2-1; tentatively, D is TRBD1 (6 bases). CDR1 and CDR2 from the germline V gene are MNHEY and SMNVEV (reference sequence). V gave up 3 bases and J gave up 0 bases, with 15 bases separating them. This CDR3 has 17 residues.

The rearrangement links TRBV9 to TRBJ2-3; the D gene is possibly TRBD2 (5 bases). This CDR3 has 14 amino acids. The V end was cut by 0 bases, the J end by 2 bases, with 7 bases between. The germline V gene encodes CDR1 SGDLS and CDR2 YYNGEE. CDR3 DNA: TGTGCCAGCAGCGTAGGGGGAGACACAGATACGCAGTATTTT. Its translation: CASSVGGDTDTQYF.

The V and J genes are TRBV6-6 and TRBJ2-7; tentatively, D is TRBD1 (5 bases). Trimming removed 2 bases at V and 4 bases at J, with 15 bases between. Germline V gives CDR1 MNHNY, CDR2 SVGAGI (reference sequence). The CDR3 loop spans 15 amino acids. The CDR3, as DNA: TGTGCCAGCAGTTACGGGAACGACAGAAGTTACGAGCAGTACTTC. This sequence encodes CASSYGNDRSYEQYF.

The V gene is TRBV19, the J gene TRBJ1-2; D is ambiguous. This CDR3 comprises 15 residues. Germline V lookup: CDR1 LNHDA, CDR2 SQIVND (reference sequence). V lost 1 base and J 1 base, leaving 10 bases between the germline ends. The CDR3 coding sequence is TGTGCCAGTAGTATAGGCGCTAGAAATAACTATGGCTACACCTTC. Translation: CASSIGARNNYGYTF.

The rearrangement uses TRBV7-9 and TRBJ2-1; the match to TRBD2 covers 9 bases. The germline V gene has CDR1 SEHNR and CDR2 FQNEAQ (reference sequence). Trimming cost V 5 bases and J 5 bases; bases outside gene matches: 7. The CDR3 is 15 residues long. CDR3 amino acids: CASSELSGGHNEQFF. CDR3 sequence (DNA): TGTGCCAGCAGCGAACTTAGCGGGGGCCACAATGAGCAGTTCTTC.

V and J are TRBV7-3 and TRBJ2-1, with 9 bases that match TRBD2. CDR1 and CDR2 (germline): SGHTA, FQGTGA. The trim removed 1 base at V and 7 bases at J, leaving 8 bases unmatched. CDR3 size: 16 residues. CDR3 amino acids: CASSLNVAGVGNEQFF. The DNA of the CDR3 is TGTGCCAGCAGCTTAAATGTAGCGGGAGTGGGGAATGAGCAGTTCTTC.

The count of this clone is one. V is TRBV30 and J is TRBJ1-3; D is perhaps TRBD1 (6 bases). From germline, CDR1 is GTSNPN and CDR2 SVGIG (reference sequence). The CDR3 totals 12 residues. Trimming removed 7 bases from V and 0 bases from J, with 7 bases in between. CDR3 in amino acids: CAFRGSGNTIYF. CDR3 DNA sequence: TGTGCCTTCAGGGGCTCTGGAAACACCATATATTTT. The complete variable domain, with remaining parts taken from reference TRBV30 and TRBJ1-3, reads SQTIHQWPATLVQPVGSPLSLECTVEGTSNPNLYWYRQAAGRGLQLLFYSVGIGQISSEVPQNLSASRPQDRQFILSSKKLLLSDSGFYLCAFRGSGNTIYFGEGSWLTVV.